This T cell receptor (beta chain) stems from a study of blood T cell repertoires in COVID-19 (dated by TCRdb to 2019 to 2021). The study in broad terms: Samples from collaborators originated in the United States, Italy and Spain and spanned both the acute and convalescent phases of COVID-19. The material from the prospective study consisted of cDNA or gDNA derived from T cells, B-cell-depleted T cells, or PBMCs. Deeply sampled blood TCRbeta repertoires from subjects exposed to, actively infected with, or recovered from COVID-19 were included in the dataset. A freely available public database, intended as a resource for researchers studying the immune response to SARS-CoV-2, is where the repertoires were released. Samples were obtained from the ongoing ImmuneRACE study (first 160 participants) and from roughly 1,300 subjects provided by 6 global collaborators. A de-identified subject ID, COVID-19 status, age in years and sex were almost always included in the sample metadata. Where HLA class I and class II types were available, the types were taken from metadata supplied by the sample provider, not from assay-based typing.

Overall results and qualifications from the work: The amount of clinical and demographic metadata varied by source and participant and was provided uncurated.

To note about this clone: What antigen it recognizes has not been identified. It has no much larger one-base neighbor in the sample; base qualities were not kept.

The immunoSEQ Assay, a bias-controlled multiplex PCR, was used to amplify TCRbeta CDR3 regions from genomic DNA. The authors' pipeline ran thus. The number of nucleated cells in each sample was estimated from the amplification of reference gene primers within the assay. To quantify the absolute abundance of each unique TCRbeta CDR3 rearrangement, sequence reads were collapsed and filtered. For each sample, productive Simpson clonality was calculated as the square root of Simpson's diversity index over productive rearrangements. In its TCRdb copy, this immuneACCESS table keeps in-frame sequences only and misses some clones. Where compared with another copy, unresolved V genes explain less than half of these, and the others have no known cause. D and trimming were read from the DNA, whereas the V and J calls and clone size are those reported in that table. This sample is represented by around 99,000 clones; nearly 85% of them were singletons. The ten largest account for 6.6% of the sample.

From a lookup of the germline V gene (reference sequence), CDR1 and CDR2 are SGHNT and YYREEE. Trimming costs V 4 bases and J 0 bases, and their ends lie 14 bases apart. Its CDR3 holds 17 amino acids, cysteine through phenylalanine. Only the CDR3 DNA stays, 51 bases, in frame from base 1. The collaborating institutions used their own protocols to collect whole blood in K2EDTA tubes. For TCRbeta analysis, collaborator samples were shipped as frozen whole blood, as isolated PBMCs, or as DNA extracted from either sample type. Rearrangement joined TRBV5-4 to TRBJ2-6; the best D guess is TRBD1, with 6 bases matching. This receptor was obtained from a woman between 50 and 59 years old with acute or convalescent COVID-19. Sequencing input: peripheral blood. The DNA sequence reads TGTGCCAGCAGCCCCGGACAGCCTGGCTCTGGGGCCAACGTCCTGACTTTC. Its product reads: CASSPGQPGSGANVLTF.